This T cell receptor (beta chain) appears in the sequencing data of a study of neurological immune-mediated disorders. Template-switch 5'RACE cDNA synthesis added a 10-nucleotide unique molecular identifier. One entry per CDR3 protein results from TCRdb running MiXCR on the 5' RACE reads. This sample yields 70,000 to 75,000 distinct CDR3 sequences, of which about an eighth are seen a single time; roughly 4.5% belongs to the top ten. Broader study findings: None of the CDR3 amino acid sequences found in expanded clones was shared across subjects. This suggests that the TCR-beta repertoires were private in all groups.

Per germline, CDR1 SEHNR and CDR2 FQNEAQ (reference sequence). The CDR3 is 15 amino acids. V dropped 3 bases and J dropped 0 bases, with 10 bases sitting between them. This sample's time point: longitudinal time-point 1 (baseline). The unsorted libraries originated from 2 million PBMCs that had been stored at -80 C. This clonotype was observed at least ten times. Its antigen is unidentified. Sequencing input: PBMCs. The chain has TRBV7-9 and TRBJ2-3; D gene uncertain. This receptor was taken from a female donor with HTLV-1-associated myelopathy (HAM/TSP). Written as DNA, the CDR3 is TGTGCCAGCAGCTTCTCGTTAGGTAGCACAGATACGCAGTATTTT. Translated: CASSFSLGSTDTQYF.